The clone carrying this T cell receptor (beta chain) was detected ten times or more. Its antigen is unknown. Per the germline V gene, CDR1 is SGHDN and CDR2 is FVKESK. This CDR3 is built from 14 residues. V gave up 7 bases and J gave up 3 bases; unmatched junction bases: 7. This sample is part of a study of T cells in Graves' hyperthyroidism and ophthalmopathy. Study-wide findings and caveats: Most expanded thyroid clonotypes above 0.001 also appeared in blood.

Patients having uncontrolled infection, another autoimmune disease, pregnancy or lactation were not included. Used for diagnoses were clinical symptoms, serum thyroxine and TRAb, thyroid ultrasound and orbital computed tomography. TCR beta CDR3 regions were amplified from RNA. Primed by the HTBI set, a first-round RT-PCR was run on the TCR CDR3. TCRdb passed the multiplex PCR reads through MiXCR, listing each CDR3 protein once. The sample contains 250,000 to 300,000 distinct CDR3 sequences, over 15% of which appear only once. The chain carries TRBV14 and TRBJ2-7; 9 bases fit TRBD2. Sequences were obtained from blood. This TCR derives from an older woman with Graves' ophthalmopathy. CDR3 sequence reads: CASKGQREDYEQYF. The CDR3 bases are TGTGCCAGCAAAGGTCAGCGGGAGGACTACGAGCAGTACTTC.